Below, one T cell receptor (beta chain) is given with its context. Patients were excluded for autoimmune disease history or systemic immunosuppression. These data come from a study of OX40 agonist ivuxolimab in advanced cancers. The wider study: Intravenous ivuxolimab at 0.01 to 10 mg/kg was given to patients every 2 weeks. Partial responses were achieved by three patients, one with hepatocellular carcinoma and two with cutaneous melanoma.

Profiled with immunoSEQ multiplex PCR; TCRdb holds only in-frame clones, not every one. The data contain about 62,000 clones, 85% of them singletons. The germline V gene encodes CDR1 SGHVS and CDR2 FNYEAQ. This CDR3 is 15 amino acids long. V lost 4 bases, J lost 5 bases, and 18 bases lay in between. The clonotype comes from an adult with an advanced solid tumor such as melanoma, head and neck, liver or kidney cancer. Sequencing used CD4+ or CD8+ T cells sorted from blood, obtained in a trial of the OX40 agonist ivuxolimab. The chain employs TRBV7-6 and TRBJ2-7, with D possibly being TRBD1 (6 bases). The CDR3 reads CASSSRTDLVDEQYF. For the CDR3, the DNA is TGTGCCAGCAGCTCCAGGACAGATTTAGTAGACGAGCAGTACTTC. Using reference TRBV7-6 and TRBJ2-7 for the parts outside the CDR3, the full variable domain is GAGVSQSPRYKVTKRGQDVALRCDPISGHVSLYWYRQALGQGPEFLTYFNYEAQQDKSGLPNDRFSAERPEGSISTLTIQRTEQRDSAMYRCASSSRTDLVDEQYFGPGTRLTVT.